The source of this TCR beta chain is a study of OX40 agonist ivuxolimab in advanced cancers. Measured with immunoSEQ multiplex PCR; TCRdb has only the in-frame clones, and not every one. Here the sample spans 52,000 or so clones, nearly 90% being singletons. V shed 1 base and J shed 5 bases, with 15 bases lying between them. The CDR3 has 15 amino acids. Germline-derived CDR1 and CDR2 are SNHLY and FYNNEI. Sequencing was performed on CD4+ or CD8+ T cells sorted from blood, taken in a trial of the OX40 agonist ivuxolimab. This clonotype originated in an adult with an advanced solid tumor such as melanoma, head and neck, liver or kidney cancer. The chain has TRBV2 and TRBJ2-7; TRBD1 might be the D (6 bases). As DNA, the CDR3 is TGTGCCAGCAGTGAAGGAGGGACACCTATCAACGAGCAGTACGTC. Translated: CASSEGGTPINEQYV.